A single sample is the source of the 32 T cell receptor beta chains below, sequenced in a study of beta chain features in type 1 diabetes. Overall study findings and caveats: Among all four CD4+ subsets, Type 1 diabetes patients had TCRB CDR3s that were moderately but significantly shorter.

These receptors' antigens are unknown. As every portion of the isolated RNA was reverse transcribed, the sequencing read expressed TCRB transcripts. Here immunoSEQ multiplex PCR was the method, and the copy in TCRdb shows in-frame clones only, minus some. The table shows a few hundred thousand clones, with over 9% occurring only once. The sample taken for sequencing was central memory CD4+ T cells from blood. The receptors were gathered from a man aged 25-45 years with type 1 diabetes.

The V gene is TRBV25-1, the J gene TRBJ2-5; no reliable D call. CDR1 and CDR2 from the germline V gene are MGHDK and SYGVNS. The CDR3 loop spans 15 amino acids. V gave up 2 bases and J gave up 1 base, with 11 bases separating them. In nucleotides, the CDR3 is TGTGCCAGCAGTGAACCGACCGTGTCCCAAGAGACCCAGTACTTC. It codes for CASSEPTVSQETQYF. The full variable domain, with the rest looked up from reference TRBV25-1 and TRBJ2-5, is EADIYQTPRYLVIGTGKKITLECSQTMGHDKMYWYQQDPGMELHLIHYSYGVNSTEKGDLSSESTVSRIRTEHFPLTLESARPSHTSQYLCASSEPTVSQETQYFGPGTRLLVL.

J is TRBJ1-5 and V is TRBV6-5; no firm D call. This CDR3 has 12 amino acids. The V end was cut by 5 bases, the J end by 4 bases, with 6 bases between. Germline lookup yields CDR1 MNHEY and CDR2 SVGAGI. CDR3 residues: CASSEDNQPQHF. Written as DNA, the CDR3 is TGTGCCAGCAGTGAAGATAATCAGCCCCAGCATTTT.

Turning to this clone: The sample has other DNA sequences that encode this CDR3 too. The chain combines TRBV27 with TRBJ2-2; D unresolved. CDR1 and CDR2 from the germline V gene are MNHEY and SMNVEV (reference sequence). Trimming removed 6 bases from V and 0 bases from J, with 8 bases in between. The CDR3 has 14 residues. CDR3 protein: CASSRLANTGELFF. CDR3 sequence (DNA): TGTGCCAGCAGCCGGCTAGCGAACACCGGGGAGCTGTTTTTT.

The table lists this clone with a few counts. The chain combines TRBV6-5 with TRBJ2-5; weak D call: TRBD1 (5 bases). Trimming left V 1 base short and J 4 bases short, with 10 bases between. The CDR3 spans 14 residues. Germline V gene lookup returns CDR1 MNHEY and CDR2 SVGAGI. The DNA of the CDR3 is TGTGCCAGCAGTTACTTACAGACAGCAGAGACCCAGTACTTC. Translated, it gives CASSYLQTAETQYF.

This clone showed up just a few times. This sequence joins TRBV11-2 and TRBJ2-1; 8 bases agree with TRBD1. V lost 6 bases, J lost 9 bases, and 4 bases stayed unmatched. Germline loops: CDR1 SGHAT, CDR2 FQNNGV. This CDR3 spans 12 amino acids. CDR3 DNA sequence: TGTGCCAGCAGACGTCAGGGGGCTGAGCAGTTCTTC. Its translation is CASRRQGAEQFF.

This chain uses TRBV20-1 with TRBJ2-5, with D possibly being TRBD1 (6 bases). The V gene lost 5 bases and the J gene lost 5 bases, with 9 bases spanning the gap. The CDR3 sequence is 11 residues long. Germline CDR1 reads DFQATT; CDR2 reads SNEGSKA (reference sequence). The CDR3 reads CSAGGAETQYF. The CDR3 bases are TGCAGTGCTGGGGGCGCGGAGACCCAGTACTTC.

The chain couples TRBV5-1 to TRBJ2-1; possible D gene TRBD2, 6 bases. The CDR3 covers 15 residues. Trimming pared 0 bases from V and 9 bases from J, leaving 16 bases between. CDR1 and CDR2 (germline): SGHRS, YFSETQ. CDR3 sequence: CASSLVVLGRGEQFF. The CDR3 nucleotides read TGCGCCAGCAGCTTGGTAGTTTTGGGGCGGGGTGAGCAGTTCTTC.

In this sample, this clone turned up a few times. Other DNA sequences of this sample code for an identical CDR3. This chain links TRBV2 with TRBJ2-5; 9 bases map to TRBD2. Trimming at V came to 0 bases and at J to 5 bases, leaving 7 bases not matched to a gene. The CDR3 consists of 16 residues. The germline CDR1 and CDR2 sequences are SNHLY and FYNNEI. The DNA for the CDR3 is TGTGCCAGCAGTGAAGCCTATAGCGGGAGTACGGAGACCCAGTACTTC. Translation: CASSEAYSGSTETQYF.

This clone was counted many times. CDR3 sequence reads: CASSQIRGWSTDTQYF. CDR3 nucleotide sequence: TGCGCCAGCAGCCAAATCCGCGGCTGGAGCACAGATACGCAGTATTTT. The genes are TRBV4-1 and TRBJ2-3; unclear D gene. Trimming shortened V by 2 bases and J by 0 bases, and 12 bases separated the two germline ends. The CDR3 length is 16 residues. Germline CDR1 reads MGHRA; CDR2 reads YSYEKL.

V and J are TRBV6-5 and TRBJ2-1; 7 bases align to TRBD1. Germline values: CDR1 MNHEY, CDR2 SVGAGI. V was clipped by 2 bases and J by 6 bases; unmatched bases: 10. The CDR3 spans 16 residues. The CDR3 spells CASSYGSGGWSNEQFF. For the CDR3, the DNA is TGTGCCAGCAGTTACGGGTCAGGGGGTTGGTCCAATGAGCAGTTCTTC.

The CDR3 spells CASSLGMTGDEAFF. CDR3 bases: TGTGCCAGCAGCTTAGGTATGACAGGGGATGAAGCTTTCTTT. The rearrangement links TRBV7-2 to TRBJ1-1; TRBD1 aligns across 8 bases. The V and J ends lost 1 base and 7 bases, in that order; junction bases with no gene match: 5. Germline V CDR1 and CDR2: SGHTA, FQGNSA. The CDR3 spans 14 residues. Filled out from reference TRBV7-2 and TRBJ1-1, the complete variable domain reads GAGVSQSPSNKVTEKGKDVELRCDPISGHTALYWYRQSLGQGLEFLIYFQGNSAPDKSGLPSDRFSAERTGGSVSTLTIQRTQQEDSAVYLCASSLGMTGDEAFFGQGTRLTVV.

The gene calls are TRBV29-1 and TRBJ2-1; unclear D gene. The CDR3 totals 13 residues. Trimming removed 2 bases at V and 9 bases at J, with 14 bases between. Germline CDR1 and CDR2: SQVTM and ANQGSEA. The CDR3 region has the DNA TGCAGCGTTGAATCCCGGTCTACAACTGAGCAGTTCTTC. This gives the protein CSVESRSTTEQFF.

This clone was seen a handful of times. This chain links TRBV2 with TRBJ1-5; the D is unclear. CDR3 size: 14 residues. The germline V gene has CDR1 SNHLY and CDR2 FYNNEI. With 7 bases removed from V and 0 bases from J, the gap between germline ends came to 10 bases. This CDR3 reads CASTRTNSNQPQHF. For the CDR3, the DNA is TGTGCCAGCACGCGAACCAATAGCAATCAGCCCCAGCATTTT.

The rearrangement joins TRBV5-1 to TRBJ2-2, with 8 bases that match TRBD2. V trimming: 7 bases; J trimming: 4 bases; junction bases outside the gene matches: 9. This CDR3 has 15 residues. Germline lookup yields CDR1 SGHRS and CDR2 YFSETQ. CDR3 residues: CASALASGFTGELFF. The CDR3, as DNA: TGCGCCAGCGCCCTAGCTAGCGGGTTCACCGGGGAGCTGTTTTTT.

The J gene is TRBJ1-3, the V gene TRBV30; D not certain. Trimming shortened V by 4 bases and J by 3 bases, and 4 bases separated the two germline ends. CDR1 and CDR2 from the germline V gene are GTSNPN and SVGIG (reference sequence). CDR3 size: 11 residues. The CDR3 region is CAWTGGNTIYF. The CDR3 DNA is TGTGCCTGGACAGGTGGAAACACCATATATTTT.

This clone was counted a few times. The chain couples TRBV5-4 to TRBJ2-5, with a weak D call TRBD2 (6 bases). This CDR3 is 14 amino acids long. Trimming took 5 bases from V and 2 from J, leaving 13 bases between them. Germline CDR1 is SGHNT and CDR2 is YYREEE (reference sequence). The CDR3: CASRGTAEQETQYF. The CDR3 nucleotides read TGTGCCAGCAGGGGGACTGCCGAACAAGAGACCCAGTACTTC.

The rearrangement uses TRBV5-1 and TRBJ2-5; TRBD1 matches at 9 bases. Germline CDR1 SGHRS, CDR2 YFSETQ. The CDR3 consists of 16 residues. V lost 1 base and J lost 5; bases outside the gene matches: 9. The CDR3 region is CASSLQPGQGLETQYF. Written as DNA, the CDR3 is TGCGCCAGCAGCTTGCAACCGGGACAGGGATTGGAGACCCAGTACTTC. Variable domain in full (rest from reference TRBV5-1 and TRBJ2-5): KAGVTQTPRYLIKTRGQQVTLSCSPISGHRSVSWYQQTPGQGLQFLFEYFSETQRNKGNFPGRFSGRQFSNSRSEMNVSTLELGDSALYLCASSLQPGQGLETQYFGPGTRLLVL.

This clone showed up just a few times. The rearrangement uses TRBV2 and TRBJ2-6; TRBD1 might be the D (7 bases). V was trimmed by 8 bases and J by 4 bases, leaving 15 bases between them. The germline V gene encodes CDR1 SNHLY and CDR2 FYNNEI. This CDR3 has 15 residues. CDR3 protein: CASSEGARGANVLTF. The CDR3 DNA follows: TGTGCCAGCTCGGAGGGGGCCCGAGGGGCCAACGTCCTGACTTTC. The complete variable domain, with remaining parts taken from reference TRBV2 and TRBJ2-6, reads EPEVTQTPSHQVTQMGQEVILRCVPISNHLYFYWYRQILGQKVEFLVSFYNNEISEKSEIFDDQFSVERPDGSNFTLKIRSTKLEDSAMYFCASSEGARGANVLTFGAGSRLTVL.

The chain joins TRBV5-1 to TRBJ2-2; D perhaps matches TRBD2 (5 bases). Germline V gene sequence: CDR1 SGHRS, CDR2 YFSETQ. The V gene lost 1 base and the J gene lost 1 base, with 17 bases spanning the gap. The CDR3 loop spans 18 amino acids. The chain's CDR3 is CASSLMTTGILNTGELFF. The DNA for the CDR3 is TGCGCCAGCAGCTTGATGACGACGGGAATCTTGAACACCGGGGAGCTGTTTTTT.

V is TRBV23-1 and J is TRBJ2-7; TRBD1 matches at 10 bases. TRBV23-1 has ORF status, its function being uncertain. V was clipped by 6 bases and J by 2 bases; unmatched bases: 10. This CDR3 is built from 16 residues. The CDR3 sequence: CASSQDWGTGAYEQYF. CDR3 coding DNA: TGCGCCAGCAGCCAAGATTGGGGGACAGGGGCCTACGAGCAGTACTTC.

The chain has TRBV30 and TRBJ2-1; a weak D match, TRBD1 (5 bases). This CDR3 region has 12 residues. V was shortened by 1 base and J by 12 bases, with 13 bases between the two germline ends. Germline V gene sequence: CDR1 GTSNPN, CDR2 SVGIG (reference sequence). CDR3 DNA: TGTGCCTGGAGTGCTTCCACTGACAGGCAGTTCTTC. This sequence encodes CAWSASTDRQFF.

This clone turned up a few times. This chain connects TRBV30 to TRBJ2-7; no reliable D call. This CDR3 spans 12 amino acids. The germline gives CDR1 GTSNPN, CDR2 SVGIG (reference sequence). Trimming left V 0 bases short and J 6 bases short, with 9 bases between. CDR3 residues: CAWSVDSGEQYF. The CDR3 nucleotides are TGTGCCTGGAGTGTTGATTCGGGCGAGCAGTACTTC.

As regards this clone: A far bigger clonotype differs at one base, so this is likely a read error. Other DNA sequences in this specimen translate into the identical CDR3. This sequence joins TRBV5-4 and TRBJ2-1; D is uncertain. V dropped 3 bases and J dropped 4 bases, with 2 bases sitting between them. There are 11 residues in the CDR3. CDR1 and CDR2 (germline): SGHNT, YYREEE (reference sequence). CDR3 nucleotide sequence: TGTGCCAGCAGCTCATACAATGAGCAGTTCTTC. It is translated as CASSSYNEQFF.

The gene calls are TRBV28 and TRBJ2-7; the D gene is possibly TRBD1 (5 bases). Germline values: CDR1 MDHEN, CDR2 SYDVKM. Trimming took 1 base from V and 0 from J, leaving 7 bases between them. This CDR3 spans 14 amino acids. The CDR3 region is CASSLYRGSYEQYF. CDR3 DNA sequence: TGTGCCAGCAGTTTATATAGGGGCTCCTACGAGCAGTACTTC.

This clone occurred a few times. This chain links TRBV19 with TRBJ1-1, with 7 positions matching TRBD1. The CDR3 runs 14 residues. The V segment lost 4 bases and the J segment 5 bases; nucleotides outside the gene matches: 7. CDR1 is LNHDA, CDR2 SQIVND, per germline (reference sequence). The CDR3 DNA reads TGTGCCAGTAGTACCCGACAGGGACCAACTGAAGCTTTCTTT. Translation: CASSTRQGPTEAFF.

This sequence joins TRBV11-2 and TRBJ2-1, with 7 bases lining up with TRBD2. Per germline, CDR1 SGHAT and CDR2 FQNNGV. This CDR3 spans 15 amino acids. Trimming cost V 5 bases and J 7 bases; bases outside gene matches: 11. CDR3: CASSPASREANEQFF. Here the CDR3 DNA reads TGTGCCAGCAGCCCCGCAAGCCGGGAGGCAAATGAGCAGTTCTTC.

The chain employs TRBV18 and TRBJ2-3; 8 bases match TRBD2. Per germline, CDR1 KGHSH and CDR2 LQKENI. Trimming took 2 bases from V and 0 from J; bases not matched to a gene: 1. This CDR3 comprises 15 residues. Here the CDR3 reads CASSPSGGSTDTQYF. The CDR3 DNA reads TGTGCCAGCTCACCAAGCGGGGGTAGCACAGATACGCAGTATTTT.

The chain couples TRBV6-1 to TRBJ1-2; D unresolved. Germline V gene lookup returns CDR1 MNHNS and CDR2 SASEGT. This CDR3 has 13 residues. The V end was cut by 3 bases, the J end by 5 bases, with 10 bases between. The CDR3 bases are TGTGCCAGCAGTGACCCCCCGGGGTATGGCTACACCTTC. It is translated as CASSDPPGYGYTF.

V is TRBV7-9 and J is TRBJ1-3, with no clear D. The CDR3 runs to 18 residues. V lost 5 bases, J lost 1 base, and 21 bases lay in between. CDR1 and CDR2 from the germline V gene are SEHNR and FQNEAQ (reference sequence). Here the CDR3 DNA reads TGTGCCAGCAGCCCCCCCCGTGCAGACGACCGGTCTGGAAACACCATATATTTT. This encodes CASSPPRADDRSGNTIYF. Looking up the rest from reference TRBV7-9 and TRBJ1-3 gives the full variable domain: DTGVSQNPRHKITKRGQNVTFRCDPISEHNRLYWYRQTLGQGPEFLTYFQNEAQLEKSRLLSDRFSAERPKGSFSTLEIQRTEQGDSAMYLCASSPPRADDRSGNTIYFGEGSWLTVV.

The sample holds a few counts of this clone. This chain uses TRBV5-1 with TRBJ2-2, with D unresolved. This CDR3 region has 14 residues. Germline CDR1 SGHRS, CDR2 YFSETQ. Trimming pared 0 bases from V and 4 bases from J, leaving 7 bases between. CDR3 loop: CASSLELITGELFF. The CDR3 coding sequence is TGCGCCAGCAGCTTGGAACTAATCACCGGGGAGCTGTTTTTT.

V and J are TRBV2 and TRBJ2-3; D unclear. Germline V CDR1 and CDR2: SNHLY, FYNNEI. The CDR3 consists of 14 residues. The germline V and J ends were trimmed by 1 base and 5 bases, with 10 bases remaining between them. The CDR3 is CASSEEGSGDTQYF. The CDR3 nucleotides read TGTGCCAGCAGTGAAGAGGGCTCCGGAGATACGCAGTATTTT.

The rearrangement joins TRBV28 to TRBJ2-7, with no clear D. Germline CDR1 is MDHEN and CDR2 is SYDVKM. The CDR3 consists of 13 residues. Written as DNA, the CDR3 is TGTGCAAGTACGGTAGCAGGTATCTACGAGCAGTACTTC. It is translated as CASTVAGIYEQYF. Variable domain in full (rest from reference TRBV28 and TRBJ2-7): DVKVTQSSRYLVKRTGEKVFLECVQDMDHENMFWYRQDPGLGLRLIYFSYDVKMKEKGDIPEGYSVSREKKERFSLILESASTNQTSMYLCASTVAGIYEQYFGPGTRLTVT.